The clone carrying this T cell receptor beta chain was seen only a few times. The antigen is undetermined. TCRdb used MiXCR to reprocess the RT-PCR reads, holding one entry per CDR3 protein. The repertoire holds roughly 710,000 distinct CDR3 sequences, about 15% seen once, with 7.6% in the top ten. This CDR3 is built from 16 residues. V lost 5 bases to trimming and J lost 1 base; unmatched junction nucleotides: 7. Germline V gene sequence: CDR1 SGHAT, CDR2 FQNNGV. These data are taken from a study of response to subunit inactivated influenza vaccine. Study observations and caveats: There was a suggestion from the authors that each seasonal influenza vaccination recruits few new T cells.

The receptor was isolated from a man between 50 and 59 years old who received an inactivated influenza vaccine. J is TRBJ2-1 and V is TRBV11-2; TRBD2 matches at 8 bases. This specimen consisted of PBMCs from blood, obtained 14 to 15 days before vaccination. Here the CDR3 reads CASSIRAGGSYNEQFF. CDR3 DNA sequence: TGTGCCAGCAGCATCAGGGCGGGGGGATCCTACAATGAGCAGTTCTTC.